This TCR beta chain is from a study of blood T cell repertoires in COVID-19. About the study: There were acute and convalescent COVID-19 samples, and they came from the United States, Italy and Spain. PBMCs, B-cell-depleted T cells, or T cells were the source of the cDNA or gDNA that made up the material.

The CDR3 sequence is 15 residues long. The germline V gene has CDR1 SEHNR and CDR2 FQNEAQ (reference sequence). V lost 1 base and J lost 3; bases outside the gene matches: 4. In Seattle, patients joined the study during active infection and were tracked longitudinally. In the authors' workflow: Amplification of reference gene primers was used by the study to estimate nucleated cell counts. Sequencing was performed with immunoSEQ multiplex PCR; in TCRdb, only in-frame clones are kept and a portion is missing. For V, J and clone size, that table is used; D and trimming come from the DNA. The sample holds about 340,000 clones, about 88% seen once.

Material: peripheral blood. The chain recombines TRBV7-9 with TRBJ2-7, with 9 positions matching TRBD2. The TCR comes from a woman aged 60-75 years with COVID-19, enrolled during active disease. CDR3 sequence: CASSLVSGGIYEQYF. For the CDR3, the DNA is TGTGCCAGCAGCTTAGTGAGCGGGGGGATCTACGAGCAGTACTTC.